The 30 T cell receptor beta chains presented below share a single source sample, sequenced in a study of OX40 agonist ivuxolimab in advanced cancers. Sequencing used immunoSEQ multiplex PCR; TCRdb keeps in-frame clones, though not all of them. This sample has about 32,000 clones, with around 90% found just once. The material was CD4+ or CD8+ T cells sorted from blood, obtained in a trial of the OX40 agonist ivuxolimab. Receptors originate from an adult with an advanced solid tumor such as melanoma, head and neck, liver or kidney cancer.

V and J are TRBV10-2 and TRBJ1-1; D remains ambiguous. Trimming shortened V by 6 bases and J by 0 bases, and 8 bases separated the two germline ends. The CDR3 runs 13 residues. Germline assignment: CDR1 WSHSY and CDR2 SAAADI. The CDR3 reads CASRGSLNTEAFF. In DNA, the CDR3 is TGCGCCAGCAGAGGCAGCTTGAACACTGAAGCTTTCTTT.

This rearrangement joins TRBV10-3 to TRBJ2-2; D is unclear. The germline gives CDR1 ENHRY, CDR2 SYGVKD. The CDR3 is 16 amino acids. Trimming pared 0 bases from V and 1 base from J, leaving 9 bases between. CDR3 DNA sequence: TGTGCCATCAGTGAGTCGGGGTCAGTGAACACCGGGGAGCTGTTTTTT. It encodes CAISESGSVNTGELFF.

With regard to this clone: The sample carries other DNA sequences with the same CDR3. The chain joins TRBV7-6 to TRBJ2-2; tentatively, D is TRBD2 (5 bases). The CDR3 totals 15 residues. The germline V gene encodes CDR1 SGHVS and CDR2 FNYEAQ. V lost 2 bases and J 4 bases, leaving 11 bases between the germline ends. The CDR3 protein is CASSLTGWSTGELFF. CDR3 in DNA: TGTGCCAGCAGCTTAACGGGGTGGAGCACCGGGGAGCTGTTTTTT.

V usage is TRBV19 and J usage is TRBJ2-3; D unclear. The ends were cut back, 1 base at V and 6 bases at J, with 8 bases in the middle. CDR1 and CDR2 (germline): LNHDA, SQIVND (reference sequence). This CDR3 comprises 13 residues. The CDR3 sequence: CASSIATPDTQYF. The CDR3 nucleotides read TGTGCCAGTAGTATAGCGACCCCCGATACGCAGTATTTT.

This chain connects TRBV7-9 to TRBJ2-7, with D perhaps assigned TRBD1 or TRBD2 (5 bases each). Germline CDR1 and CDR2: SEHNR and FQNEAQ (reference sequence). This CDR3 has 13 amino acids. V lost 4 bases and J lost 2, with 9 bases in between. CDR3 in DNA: TGTGCCAGCAGCTGGGACGGCGCCTACGAGCAGTACGTC. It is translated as CASSWDGAYEQYV.

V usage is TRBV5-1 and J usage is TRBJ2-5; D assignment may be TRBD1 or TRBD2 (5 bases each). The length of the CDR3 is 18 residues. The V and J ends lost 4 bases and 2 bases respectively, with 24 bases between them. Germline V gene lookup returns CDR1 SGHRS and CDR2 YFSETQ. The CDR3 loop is CASSAPRTGTAKQETQYF. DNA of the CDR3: TGCGCCAGCAGCGCTCCAAGAACCGGGACCGCGAAGCAAGAGACCCAGTACTTC.

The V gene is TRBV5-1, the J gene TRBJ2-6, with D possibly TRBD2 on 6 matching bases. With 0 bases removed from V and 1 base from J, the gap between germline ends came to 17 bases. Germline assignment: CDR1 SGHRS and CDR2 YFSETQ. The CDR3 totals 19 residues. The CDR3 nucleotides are TGCGCCAGCAGCTTGGCCTCCCTAGCGCAAAATTCTGGGGCCAACGTCCTGACTTTC. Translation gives CASSLASLAQNSGANVLTF.

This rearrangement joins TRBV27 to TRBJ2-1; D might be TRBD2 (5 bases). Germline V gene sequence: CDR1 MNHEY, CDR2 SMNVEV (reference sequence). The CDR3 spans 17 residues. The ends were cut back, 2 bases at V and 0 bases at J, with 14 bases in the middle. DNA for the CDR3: TGTGCCAGCAGTTTACTACCAAGCGGTAGCTCCTACAATGAGCAGTTCTTC. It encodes CASSLLPSGSSYNEQFF.

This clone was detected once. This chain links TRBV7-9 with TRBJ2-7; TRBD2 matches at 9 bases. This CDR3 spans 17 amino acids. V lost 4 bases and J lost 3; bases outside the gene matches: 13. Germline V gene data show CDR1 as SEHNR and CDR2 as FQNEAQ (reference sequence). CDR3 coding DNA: TGTGCCAGCAGCTCCGCCCCGAGTGCGGGAGGGATCTACGAGCAGTACTTC. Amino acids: CASSSAPSAGGIYEQYF.

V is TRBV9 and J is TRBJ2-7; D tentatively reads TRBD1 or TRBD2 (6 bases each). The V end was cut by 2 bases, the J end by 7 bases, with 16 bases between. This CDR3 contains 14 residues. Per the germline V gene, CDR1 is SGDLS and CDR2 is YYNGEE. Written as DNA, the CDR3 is TGTGCCAGCAGCGTGACGGGGGCATCGGAAGAGCAGTACTTC. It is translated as CASSVTGASEEQYF.

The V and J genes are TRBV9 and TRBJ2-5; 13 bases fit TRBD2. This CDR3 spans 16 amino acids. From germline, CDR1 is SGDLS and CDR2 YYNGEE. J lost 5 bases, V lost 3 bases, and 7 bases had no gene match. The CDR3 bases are TGTGCCAGCAGCGCCGGAGGGACTAGCGGGACTGAGACCCAGTACTTC. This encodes CASSAGGTSGTETQYF.

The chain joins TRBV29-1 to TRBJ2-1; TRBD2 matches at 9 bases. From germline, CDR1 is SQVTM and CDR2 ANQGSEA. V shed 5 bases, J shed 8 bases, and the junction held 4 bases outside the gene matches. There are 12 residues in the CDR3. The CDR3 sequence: CSVIAGVDEQFF. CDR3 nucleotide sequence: TGCAGCGTTATAGCGGGGGTCGATGAGCAGTTCTTC.

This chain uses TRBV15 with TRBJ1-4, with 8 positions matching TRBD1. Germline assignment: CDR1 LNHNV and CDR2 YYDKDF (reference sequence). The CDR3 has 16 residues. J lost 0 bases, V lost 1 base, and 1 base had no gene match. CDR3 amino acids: CATSRGTGPTNEKLFF. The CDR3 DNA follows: TGTGCCACCAGCAGAGGGACAGGGCCAACTAATGAAAAACTGTTTTTT.

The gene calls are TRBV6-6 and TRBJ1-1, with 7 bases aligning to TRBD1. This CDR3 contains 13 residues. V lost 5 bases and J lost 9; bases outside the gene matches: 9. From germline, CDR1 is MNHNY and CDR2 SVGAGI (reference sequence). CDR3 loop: CASSVRDRQKAFF. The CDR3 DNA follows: TGTGCCAGCAGTGTCCGGGACAGACAAAAAGCTTTCTTT.

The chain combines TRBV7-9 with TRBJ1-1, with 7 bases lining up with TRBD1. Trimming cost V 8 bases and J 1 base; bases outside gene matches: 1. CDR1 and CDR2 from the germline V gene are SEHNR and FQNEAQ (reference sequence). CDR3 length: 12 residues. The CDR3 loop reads CASRTGNTEAFF. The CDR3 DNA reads TGTGCCAGCCGGACAGGGAACACTGAAGCTTTCTTT.

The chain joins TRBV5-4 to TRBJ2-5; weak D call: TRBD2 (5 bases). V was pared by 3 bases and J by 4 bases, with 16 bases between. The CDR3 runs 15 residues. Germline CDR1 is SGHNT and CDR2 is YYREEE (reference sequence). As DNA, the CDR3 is TGTGCCAGCAGCTCCCCCGAGGGATTGGGAGAGACCCAGTACTTC. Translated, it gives CASSSPEGLGETQYF.

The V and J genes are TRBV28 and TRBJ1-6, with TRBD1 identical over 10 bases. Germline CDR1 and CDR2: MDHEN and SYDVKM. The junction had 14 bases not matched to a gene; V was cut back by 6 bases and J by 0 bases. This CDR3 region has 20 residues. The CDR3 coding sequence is TGTGCCAGCAGGTCGGGACAGGGGCCGAATAGGAGCTCCTATAATTCACCCCTCCACTTT. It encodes CASRSGQGPNRSSYNSPLHF.

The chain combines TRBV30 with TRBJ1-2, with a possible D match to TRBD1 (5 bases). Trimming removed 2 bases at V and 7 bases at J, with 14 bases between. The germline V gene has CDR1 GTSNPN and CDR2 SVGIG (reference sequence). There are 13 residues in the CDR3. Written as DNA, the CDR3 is TGTGCCTGGAGTCGGGGGTCGAAAAGTGGCTACACCTTC. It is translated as CAWSRGSKSGYTF. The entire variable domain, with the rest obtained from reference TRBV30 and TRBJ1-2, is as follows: SQTIHQWPATLVQPVGSPLSLECTVEGTSNPNLYWYRQAAGRGLQLLFYSVGIGQISSEVPQNLSASRPQDRQFILSSKKLLLSDSGFYLCAWSRGSKSGYTFGSGTRLTVV.

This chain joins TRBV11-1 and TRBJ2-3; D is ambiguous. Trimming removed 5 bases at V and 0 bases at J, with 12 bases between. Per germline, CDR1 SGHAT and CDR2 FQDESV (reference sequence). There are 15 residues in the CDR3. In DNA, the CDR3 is TGTGCCAGCAGCCGCGTTAGTGCTAGCACAGATACGCAGTATTTT. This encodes CASSRVSASTDTQYF.

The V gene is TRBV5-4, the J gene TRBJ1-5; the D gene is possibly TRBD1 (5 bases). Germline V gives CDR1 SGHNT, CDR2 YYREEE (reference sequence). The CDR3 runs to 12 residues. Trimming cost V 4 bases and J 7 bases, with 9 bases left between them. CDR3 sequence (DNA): TGTGCCAGCAGCCTTTGGGGGCAGCCCCAGCATTTT. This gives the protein CASSLWGQPQHF.

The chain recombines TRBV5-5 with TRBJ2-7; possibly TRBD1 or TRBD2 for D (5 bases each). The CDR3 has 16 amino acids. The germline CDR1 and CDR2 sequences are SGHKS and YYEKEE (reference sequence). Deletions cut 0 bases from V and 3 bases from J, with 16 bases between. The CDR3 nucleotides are TGTGCCAGCAGCTTGGCCGGGGCAGGGTTACTCTACGAGCAGTACGTC. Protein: CASSLAGAGLLYEQYV.

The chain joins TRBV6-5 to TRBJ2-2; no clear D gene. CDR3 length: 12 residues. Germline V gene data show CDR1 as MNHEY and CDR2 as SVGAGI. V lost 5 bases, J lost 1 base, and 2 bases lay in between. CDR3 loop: CASSKNTGELFF. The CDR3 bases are TGTGCCAGCAGTAAGAACACCGGGGAGCTGTTTTTT.

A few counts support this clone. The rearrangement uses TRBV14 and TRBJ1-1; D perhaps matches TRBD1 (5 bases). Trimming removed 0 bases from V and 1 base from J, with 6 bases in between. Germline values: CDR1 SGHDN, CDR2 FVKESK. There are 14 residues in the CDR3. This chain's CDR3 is CASSQERGNTEAFF. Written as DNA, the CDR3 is TGTGCCAGCAGCCAAGAAAGGGGGAACACTGAAGCTTTCTTT. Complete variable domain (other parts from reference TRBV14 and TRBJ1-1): EAGVTQFPSHSVIEKGQTVTLRCDPISGHDNLYWYRRVMGKEIKFLLHFVKESKQDESGMPNNRFLAERTGGTYSTLKVQPAELEDSGVYFCASSQERGNTEAFFGQGTRLTVV.

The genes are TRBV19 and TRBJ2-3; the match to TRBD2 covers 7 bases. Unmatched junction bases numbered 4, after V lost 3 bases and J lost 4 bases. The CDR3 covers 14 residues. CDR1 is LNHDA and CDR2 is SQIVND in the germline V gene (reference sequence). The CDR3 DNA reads TGTGCCAGTAGTATCGCGGGGGTCCCAGATACGCAGTATTTT. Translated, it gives CASSIAGVPDTQYF.

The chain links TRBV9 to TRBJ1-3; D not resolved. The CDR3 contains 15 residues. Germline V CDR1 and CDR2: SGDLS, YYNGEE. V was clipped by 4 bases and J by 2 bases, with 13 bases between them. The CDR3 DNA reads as TGTGCCAGCAGCTCCAGTGGTGTGGCTGGAAACACCATATATTTT. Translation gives CASSSSGVAGNTIYF.

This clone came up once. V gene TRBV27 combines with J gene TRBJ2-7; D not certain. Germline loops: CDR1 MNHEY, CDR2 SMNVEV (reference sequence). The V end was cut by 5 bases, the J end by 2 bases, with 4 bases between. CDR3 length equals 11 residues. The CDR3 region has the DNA TGTGCCAGCAGTCCGACCTACGAGCAGTACTTC. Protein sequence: CASSPTYEQYF.

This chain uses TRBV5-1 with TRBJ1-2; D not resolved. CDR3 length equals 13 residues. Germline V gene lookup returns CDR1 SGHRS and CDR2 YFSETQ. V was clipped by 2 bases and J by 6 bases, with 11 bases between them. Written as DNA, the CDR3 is TGCGCCAGCAGCTTAGGGAAGTCTGATGGCTACACCTTC. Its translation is CASSLGKSDGYTF.

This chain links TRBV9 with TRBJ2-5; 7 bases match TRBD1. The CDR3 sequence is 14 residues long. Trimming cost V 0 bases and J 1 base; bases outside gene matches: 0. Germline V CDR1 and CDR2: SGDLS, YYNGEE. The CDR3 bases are TGTGCCAGCAGCGTAGGGGACAGCCAAGAGACCCAGTACTTC. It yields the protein CASSVGDSQETQYF.

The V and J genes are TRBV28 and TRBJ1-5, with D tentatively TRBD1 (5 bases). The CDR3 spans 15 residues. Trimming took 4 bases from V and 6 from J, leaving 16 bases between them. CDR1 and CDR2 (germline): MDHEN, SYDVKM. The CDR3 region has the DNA TGTGCCAGCAGTTCCCGTAGGCCTGGGGGTCAGCCCCAGCATTTT. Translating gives CASSSRRPGGQPQHF. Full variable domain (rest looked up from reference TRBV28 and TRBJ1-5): DVKVTQSSRYLVKRTGEKVFLECVQDMDHENMFWYRQDPGLGLRLIYFSYDVKMKEKGDIPEGYSVSREKKERFSLILESASTNQTSMYLCASSSRRPGGQPQHFGDGTRLSIL.

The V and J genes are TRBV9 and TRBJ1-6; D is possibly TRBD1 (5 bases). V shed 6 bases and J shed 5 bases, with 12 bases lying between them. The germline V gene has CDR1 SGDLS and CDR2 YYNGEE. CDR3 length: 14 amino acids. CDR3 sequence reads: CASNLGGDNSPLHF. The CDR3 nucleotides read TGTGCCAGCAACCTCGGAGGGGATAATTCACCCCTCCACTTT.